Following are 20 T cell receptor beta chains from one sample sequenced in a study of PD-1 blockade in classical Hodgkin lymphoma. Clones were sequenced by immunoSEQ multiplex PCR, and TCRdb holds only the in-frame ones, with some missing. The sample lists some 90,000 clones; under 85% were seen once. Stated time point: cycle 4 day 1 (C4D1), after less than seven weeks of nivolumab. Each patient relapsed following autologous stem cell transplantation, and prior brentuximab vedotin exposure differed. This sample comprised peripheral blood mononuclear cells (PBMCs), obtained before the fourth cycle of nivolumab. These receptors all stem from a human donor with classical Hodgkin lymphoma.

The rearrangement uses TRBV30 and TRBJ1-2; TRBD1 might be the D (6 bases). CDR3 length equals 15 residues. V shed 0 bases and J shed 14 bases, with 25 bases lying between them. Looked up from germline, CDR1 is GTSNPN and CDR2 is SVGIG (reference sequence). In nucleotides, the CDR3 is TGTGCCTGGAGTGTACGGTCGGGGGCCCCTTTGGCAGCGACCTTC. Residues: CAWSVRSGAPLAATF. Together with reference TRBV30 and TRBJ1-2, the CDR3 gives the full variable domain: SQTIHQWPATLVQPVGSPLSLECTVEGTSNPNLYWYRQAAGRGLQLLFYSVGIGQISSEVPQNLSASRPQDRQFILSSKKLLLSDSGFYLCAWSVRSGAPLAATFGSGTRLTVV.

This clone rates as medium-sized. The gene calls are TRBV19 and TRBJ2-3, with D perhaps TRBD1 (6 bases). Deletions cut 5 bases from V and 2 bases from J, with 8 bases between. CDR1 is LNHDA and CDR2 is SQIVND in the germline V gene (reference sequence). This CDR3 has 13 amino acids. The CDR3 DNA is TGTGCCAGTAGTTGGACAGTCACAGATACGCAGTATTTT. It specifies CASSWTVTDTQYF.

The CDR3 region is CASSLTGNYEQYF. The CDR3 coding sequence is TGTGCCAGCAGCTTGACAGGGAACTACGAGCAGTACTTC. The chain combines TRBV5-4 with TRBJ2-7, with D possibly TRBD1 on 6 matching bases. The germline V gene encodes CDR1 SGHNT and CDR2 YYREEE (reference sequence). The ends were cut back, 1 base at V and 3 bases at J, with 8 bases in the middle. The CDR3 extends over 13 amino acids.

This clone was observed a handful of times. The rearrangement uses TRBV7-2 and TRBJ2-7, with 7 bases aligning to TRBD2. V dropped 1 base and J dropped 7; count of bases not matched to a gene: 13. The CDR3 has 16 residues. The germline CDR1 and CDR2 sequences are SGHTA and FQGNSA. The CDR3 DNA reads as TGTGCCAGCAGCTTAGATTCCGGGAGGAGGTACATGGAGCAGTACTTC. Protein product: CASSLDSGRRYMEQYF.

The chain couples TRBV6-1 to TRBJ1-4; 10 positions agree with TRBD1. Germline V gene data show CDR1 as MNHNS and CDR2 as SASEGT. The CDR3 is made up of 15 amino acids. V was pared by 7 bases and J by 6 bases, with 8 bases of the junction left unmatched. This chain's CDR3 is CASKADRGMYEKLFF. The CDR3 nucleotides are TGTGCCAGCAAAGCGGACAGGGGGATGTATGAAAAACTGTTTTTT.

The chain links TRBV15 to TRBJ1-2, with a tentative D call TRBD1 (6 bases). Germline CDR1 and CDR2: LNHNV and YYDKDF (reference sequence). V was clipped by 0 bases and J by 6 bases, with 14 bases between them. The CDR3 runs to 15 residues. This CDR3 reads CATSRDRGRTDGYTF. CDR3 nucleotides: TGTGCCACCAGCAGAGATCGTGGTCGGACAGATGGCTACACCTTC.

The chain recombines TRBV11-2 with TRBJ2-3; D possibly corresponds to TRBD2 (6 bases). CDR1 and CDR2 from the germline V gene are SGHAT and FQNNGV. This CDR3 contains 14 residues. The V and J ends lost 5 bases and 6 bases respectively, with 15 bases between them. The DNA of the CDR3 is TGTGCCAGCAGCCCCAGGAGGGGCTGGGATACGCAGTATTTT. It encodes CASSPRRGWDTQYF.

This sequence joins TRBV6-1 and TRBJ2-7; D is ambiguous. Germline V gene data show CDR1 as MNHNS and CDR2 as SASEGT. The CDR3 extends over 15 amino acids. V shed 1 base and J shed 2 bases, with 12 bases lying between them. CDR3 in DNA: TGTGCCAGCAGTGAAGGCGGACCGAAGCCCTACGAGCAGTACTTC. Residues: CASSEGGPKPYEQYF.

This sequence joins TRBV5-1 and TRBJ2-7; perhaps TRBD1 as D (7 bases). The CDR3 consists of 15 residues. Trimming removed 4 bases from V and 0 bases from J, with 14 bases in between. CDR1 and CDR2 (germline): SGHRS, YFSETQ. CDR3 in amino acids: CASSDPQGGSYEQYF. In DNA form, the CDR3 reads TGCGCCAGCAGCGACCCCCAGGGGGGCTCCTACGAGCAGTACTTC.

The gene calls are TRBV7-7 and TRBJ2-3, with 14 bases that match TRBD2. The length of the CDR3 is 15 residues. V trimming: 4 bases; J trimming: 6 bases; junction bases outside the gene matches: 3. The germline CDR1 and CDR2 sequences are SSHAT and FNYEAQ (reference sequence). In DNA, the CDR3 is TGTGCCAGCAGCTACGGACTAGCGGGAGGTGATACGCAGTATTTT. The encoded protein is CASSYGLAGGDTQYF.

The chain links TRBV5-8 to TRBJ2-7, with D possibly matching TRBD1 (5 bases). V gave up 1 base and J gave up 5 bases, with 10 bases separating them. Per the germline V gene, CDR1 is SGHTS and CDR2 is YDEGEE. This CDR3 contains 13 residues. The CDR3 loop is CASSLRGWDEQYF. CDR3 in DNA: TGTGCCAGCAGCTTGAGGGGATGGGACGAGCAGTACTTC.

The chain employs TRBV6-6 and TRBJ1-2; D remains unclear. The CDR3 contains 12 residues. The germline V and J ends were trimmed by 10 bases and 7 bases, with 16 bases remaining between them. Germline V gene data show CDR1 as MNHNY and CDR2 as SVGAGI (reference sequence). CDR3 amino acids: CATTLKSGGYTF. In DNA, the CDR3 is TGTGCCACAACCCTAAAATCAGGTGGCTACACCTTC.

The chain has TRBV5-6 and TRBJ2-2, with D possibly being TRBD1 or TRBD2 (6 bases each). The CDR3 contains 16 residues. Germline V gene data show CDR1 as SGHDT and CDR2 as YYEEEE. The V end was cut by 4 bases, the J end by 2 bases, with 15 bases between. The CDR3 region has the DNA TGTGCCAGCAGCGGGGGGCCGGGGATCAACACCGGGGAGCTGTTTTTT. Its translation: CASSGGPGINTGELFF.

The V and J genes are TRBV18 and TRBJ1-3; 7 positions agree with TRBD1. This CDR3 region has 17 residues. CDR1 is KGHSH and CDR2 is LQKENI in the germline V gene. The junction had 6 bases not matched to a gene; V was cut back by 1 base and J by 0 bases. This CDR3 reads CASSPRGQALSGNTIYF. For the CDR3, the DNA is TGTGCCAGCTCACCACGAGGACAGGCCCTCTCTGGAAACACCATATATTTT. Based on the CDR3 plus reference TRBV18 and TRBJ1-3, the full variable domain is NAGVMQNPRHLVRRRGQEARLRCSPMKGHSHVYWYRQLPEEGLKFMVYLQKENIIDESGMPKERFSAEFPKEGPSILRIQQVVRGDSAAYFCASSPRGQALSGNTIYFGEGSWLTVV.

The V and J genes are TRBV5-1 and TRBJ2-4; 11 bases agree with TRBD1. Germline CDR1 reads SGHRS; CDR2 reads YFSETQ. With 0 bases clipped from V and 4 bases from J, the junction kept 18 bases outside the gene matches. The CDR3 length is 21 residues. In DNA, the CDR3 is TGCGCCAGCAGCTTGGGGACTACCCTGACCCGGACAGGGGGCGGGAAAAACATTCAGTACTTC. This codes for CASSLGTTLTRTGGGKNIQYF. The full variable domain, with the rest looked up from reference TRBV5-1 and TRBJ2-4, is KAGVTQTPRYLIKTRGQQVTLSCSPISGHRSVSWYQQTPGQGLQFLFEYFSETQRNKGNFPGRFSGRQFSNSRSEMNVSTLELGDSALYLCASSLGTTLTRTGGGKNIQYFGAGTRLSVL.

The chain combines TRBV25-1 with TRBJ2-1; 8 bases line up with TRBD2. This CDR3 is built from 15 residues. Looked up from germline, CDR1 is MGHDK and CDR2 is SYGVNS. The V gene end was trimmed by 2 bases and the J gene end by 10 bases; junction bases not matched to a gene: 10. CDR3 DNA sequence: TGTGCCAGCAGTGAAACTAGCGGCAGCCTTCGCGAGCAGTTCTTC. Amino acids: CASSETSGSLREQFF. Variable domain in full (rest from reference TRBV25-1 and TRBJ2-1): EADIYQTPRYLVIGTGKKITLECSQTMGHDKMYWYQQDPGMELHLIHYSYGVNSTEKGDLSSESTVSRIRTEHFPLTLESARPSHTSQYLCASSETSGSLREQFFGPGTRLTVL.

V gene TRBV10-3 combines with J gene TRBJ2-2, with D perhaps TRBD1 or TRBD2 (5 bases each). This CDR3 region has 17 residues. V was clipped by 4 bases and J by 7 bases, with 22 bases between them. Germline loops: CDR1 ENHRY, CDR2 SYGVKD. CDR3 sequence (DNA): TGTGCCATCAGTGTGAGGGGTACCTGGGGTCTTGGCGGGGAGCTGTTTTTT. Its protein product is CAISVRGTWGLGGELFF.

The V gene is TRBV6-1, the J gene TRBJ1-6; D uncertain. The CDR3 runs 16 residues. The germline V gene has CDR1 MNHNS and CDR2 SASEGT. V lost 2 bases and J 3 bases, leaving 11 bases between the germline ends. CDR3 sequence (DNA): TGTGCCAGCAGTGAATTGTCTAGGGACTATAATTCACCCCTCCACTTT. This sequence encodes CASSELSRDYNSPLHF.

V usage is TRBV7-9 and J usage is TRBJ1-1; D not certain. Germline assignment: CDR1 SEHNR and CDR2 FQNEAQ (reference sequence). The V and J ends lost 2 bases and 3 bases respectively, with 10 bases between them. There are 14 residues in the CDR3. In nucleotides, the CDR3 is TGTGCCAGCAGCTTATCGCCGGCTGACACTGAAGCTTTCTTT. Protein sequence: CASSLSPADTEAFF.

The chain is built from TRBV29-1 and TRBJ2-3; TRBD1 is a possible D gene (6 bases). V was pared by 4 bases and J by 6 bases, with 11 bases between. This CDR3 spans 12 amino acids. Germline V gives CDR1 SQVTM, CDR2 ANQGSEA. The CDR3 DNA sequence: TGCAGCGTTGGCAGGGGTGAGGATACGCAGTATTTT. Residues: CSVGRGEDTQYF.